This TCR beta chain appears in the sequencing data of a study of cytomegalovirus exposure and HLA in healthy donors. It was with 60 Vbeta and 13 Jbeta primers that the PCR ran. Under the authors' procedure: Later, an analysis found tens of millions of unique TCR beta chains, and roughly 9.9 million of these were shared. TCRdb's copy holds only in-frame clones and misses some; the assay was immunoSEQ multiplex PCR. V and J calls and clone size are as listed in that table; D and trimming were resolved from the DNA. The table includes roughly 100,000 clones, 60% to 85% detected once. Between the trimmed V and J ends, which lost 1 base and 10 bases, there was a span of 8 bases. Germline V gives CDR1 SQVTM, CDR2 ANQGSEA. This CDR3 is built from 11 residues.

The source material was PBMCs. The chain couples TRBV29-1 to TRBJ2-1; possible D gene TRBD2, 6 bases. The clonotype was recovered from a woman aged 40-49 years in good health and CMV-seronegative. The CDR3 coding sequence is TGCAGCGTTGAAGGTGGGAGGGAGCAGTTCTTC. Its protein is CSVEGGREQFF.